This TCR beta chain was captured in a study of early T cells in non-severe SARS-CoV-2 infection. Study-wide context: Chains were not paired, and sequencing was done on bulk RNA from unsorted whole blood.

Germline CDR1 is ENHRY and CDR2 is SYGVKD. This CDR3 spans 12 amino acids. The V end lost 11 bases, the J end lost 7 bases, and 17 bases lay between the germline ends. In its sample, this clonotype was seen many times. TCRdb used MiXCR to reprocess the 5' RACE reads, holding one entry per CDR3 protein. The sample includes 21,000 or so distinct CDR3 sequences, about 5.1% seen only once; the top ten take about 10%. The sequencing input was whole blood. The chain combines TRBV10-3 with TRBJ1-1; possible D gene TRBD1, 5 bases. This TCR was sampled from an adult who was a healthcare worker with PCR-confirmed SARS-CoV-2 infection or an uninfected control (not recorded which). CDR3 sequence reads: CAVRDDSLEAFF. In DNA form, the CDR3 reads TGTGCCGTCCGGGACGACTCGCTTGAAGCTTTCTTT.